Sequencing of this TCR beta chain was carried out in a study of beta chain features in type 1 diabetes. Study-wide findings and caveats: In all four CD4+ subsets, TCRB CDR3 length was significantly, moderately reduced in type 1 diabetes.

Trimming at V came to 8 bases and at J to 6 bases, leaving 4 bases not matched to a gene. CDR1 is ENHRY, CDR2 SYGVKD, per germline. This CDR3 has 15 amino acids. The whole isolated RNA underwent reverse transcription, so sequencing captured expressed TCRB transcripts. Method: immunoSEQ multiplex PCR; TCRdb's copy keeps in-frame clones and lacks some. This table has 300,000 to 400,000 clones, about 13% appearing once. This clone has just a few counts. Its antigen remains unknown. It was via CD45RO/CCR7/CD25/CD127/CD95/CD27 that CD4+ naive, central memory, regulatory and stem cell-like memory cells were sorted.

This TCR derives from a young woman with type 1 diabetes. Sequenced input: naive CD4+ T cells from blood. The chain links TRBV10-3 to TRBJ2-1; 16 nucleotides agree with TRBD2. The CDR3: CAIGGLAGGRNEQFF. The DNA for the CDR3 is TGTGCCATCGGGGGACTAGCGGGAGGGCGCAATGAGCAGTTCTTC.